The T cell receptor (beta chain) described here comes from a study of blood T cell repertoires in COVID-19. Some clones are missing from TCRdb's copy, which holds only in-frame ones; the method was immunoSEQ multiplex PCR. The sample shows 160,000 or so clones, about 81% of them seen only once. In germline, CDR1 is LNHDA, CDR2 SQIVND (reference sequence). V trimming: 3 bases; J trimming: 10 bases; junction bases outside the gene matches: 15. This CDR3 contains 18 residues. This clone appeared a single time. The sample consisted of peripheral blood. This TCR derives from a human donor in a cohort sampled during active COVID-19. The genes are TRBV19 and TRBJ2-1, with 13 nucleotides matching TRBD2. The CDR3 here is CASSILAGTSGTRKEQFF. In DNA, the CDR3 is TGTGCCAGTAGTATCCTCGCCGGGACTAGCGGGACCCGAAAGGAGCAGTTCTTC.